The 7 T cell receptor beta chains in this list originate from one sample, sequenced in a study of cytomegalovirus exposure and HLA in healthy donors. Both 60 Vbeta primers and 13 Jbeta primers went into the PCR. TCRdb's copy holds only in-frame clones and misses some; the assay was immunoSEQ multiplex PCR. The data show about 120,000 clones, with roughly four fifths seen just once and less than 3% held by the top ten. The sequencing input was PBMCs. The receptors were sampled from a woman aged 40 to 49 in good health and CMV-seropositive.

The rearrangement uses TRBV19 and TRBJ2-1; maybe TRBD1 (5 bases). This CDR3 has 13 residues. Germline V CDR1 and CDR2: LNHDA, SQIVND (reference sequence). The V end was cut by 4 bases, the J end by 11 bases, with 15 bases between. The CDR3 coding sequence is TGTGCCAGTAGTACATCGACAGAGTCCCAGCAGTTCTTC. Encoded protein: CASSTSTESQQFF.

This clone was detected only once. The V and J genes are TRBV5-4 and TRBJ1-2; 10 nucleotides agree with TRBD1. V gave up 2 bases and J gave up 8 bases; unmatched junction bases: 6. The CDR3 sequence is 14 residues long. Germline CDR1 SGHNT, CDR2 YYREEE (reference sequence). The CDR3 DNA follows: TGTGCCAGCAGCTTCGACAGGGGGCAGCGGGGCTACACCTTC. It encodes CASSFDRGQRGYTF.

The CDR3 spells CAISGTDARNTIYF. The CDR3 nucleotides are TGTGCCATCAGCGGAACTGACGCGCGGAACACCATATATTTT. The rearrangement joins TRBV10-3 to TRBJ1-3, with D uncertain. The V gene's germline CDR1 is ENHRY and CDR2 SYGVKD. The CDR3 runs 14 residues. V lost 6 bases and J 7 bases, leaving 16 bases between the germline ends.

A few counts support this clone. This rearrangement joins TRBV6-1 to TRBJ2-1, with D possibly TRBD2 on 6 matching bases. V lost 0 bases, J lost 4 bases, and 10 bases lay in between. Germline V lookup: CDR1 MNHNS, CDR2 SASEGT. The CDR3 has 15 amino acids. The CDR3 nucleotides are TGTGCCAGCAGTGAAGCGACTAGAGCTTACAATGAGCAGTTCTTC. This sequence encodes CASSEATRAYNEQFF.

A few counts support this clone. This chain links TRBV6-1 with TRBJ1-1; no definite D call. The germline V gene encodes CDR1 MNHNS and CDR2 SASEGT. CDR3 length: 15 residues. Trimming removed 4 bases from V and 0 bases from J, with 12 bases in between. CDR3 DNA sequence: TGTGCCAGCAGTGCCCCACTTCTCCTGAACACTGAAGCTTTCTTT. Translation gives CASSAPLLLNTEAFF.

The chain has TRBV7-2 and TRBJ2-1; perhaps TRBD2 as D (6 bases). The CDR3 has 16 residues. V shed 7 bases and J shed 6 bases, with 22 bases lying between them. Germline-derived CDR1 and CDR2 are SGHTA and FQGNSA. The CDR3 DNA follows: TGTGCCAGCAACAATCTCTGGGGTAGCGGTATCAATGAGCAGTTCTTC. Encoded protein: CASNNLWGSGINEQFF.

The J gene is TRBJ2-7, the V gene TRBV28; 10 bases agree with TRBD1. V trimming: 6 bases; J trimming: 5 bases; junction bases outside the gene matches: 10. The CDR3 contains 15 residues. Germline loops: CDR1 MDHEN, CDR2 SYDVKM. The CDR3 coding sequence is TGTGCCAGCAGAACCGCGGGACAGGGGATCAACGAGCAGTACTTC. Translation gives CASRTAGQGINEQYF.